This TCR beta chain was sequenced during a study of blood T cell repertoires in COVID-19. Only in-frame clones appear in the TCRdb table, and some are missing; sequencing was by immunoSEQ multiplex PCR. The repertoire holds approximately 150,000 clones, with about 88% as singletons. CDR1 and CDR2 from the germline V gene are MNHEY and SVGAGI. V lost 9 bases and J 6 bases, leaving 20 bases between the germline ends. CDR3 length: 14 amino acids. The sample comprised peripheral blood. This TCR was recovered from a man in his fifties who had recovered from COVID-19. The rearrangement uses TRBV6-5 and TRBJ2-5, with D possibly TRBD2 on 6 matching bases. CDR3 region: CASSRAGRIKTQYF. The CDR3 DNA is TGTGCCAGTTCCCGGGCAGGGAGGATAAAGACCCAGTACTTC.